This TCR beta chain was recorded in a study of blood T cells in healthy people across ages. Points from the study as a whole: Calculation of diversity from one million T cells yielded estimates considered to be underestimates.

Sample-barcoded 5' priming and a J-beta primer mix drove a second PCR of about 6 to 12 cycles. Every sample gave at least 3 million paired-end reads containing CDR3. In TCRdb, the 5' RACE reads were re-called with MiXCR into one record per CDR3 protein. The table has approximately 670,000 distinct CDR3 sequences, approximately 40% seen once. Only one count was recorded for this clonotype. Its antigen is undetermined. Approximately 9.2 milliliters was the volume of peripheral blood drawn from each donor. The germline gives CDR1 MDHEN, CDR2 SYDVKM. The CDR3 contains 15 residues. Trimming took off 6 bases at V and 0 bases at J, with 15 bases between the two ends.

The receptor's source is an elderly man in good health. The V call is TRBV28, the J call TRBJ2-7; D possibly uses TRBD1 or TRBD2 (5 bases each). The sample was blood. The CDR3: CASSFAGAPSYEQYF. CDR3 sequence (DNA): TGTGCCAGCAGCTTCGCCGGGGCCCCCTCCTACGAGCAGTACTTC.